This T cell receptor beta chain derives from a study of regulatory T cells in long-lasting Graves disease. Findings and caveats of the study: Preferential use of TRBV28, TRBJ1-2 and TRBJ2-5 was seen in persistent disease.

At least ten counts were recorded for this clonotype. Antigen: not known. Arm-PCR of CDR3 regions and iRepertoire HTBI primers were the basis on which TCR beta libraries were built. Study processing details: Across all samples, approximately 64 TRBV segments and more than 11 TRBJ segments were identified. TCRdb itself ran the multiplex PCR reads through MiXCR, one entry per CDR3 protein. Here the V and J calls rest on TCRdb's processing, not on the authors' analysis. This table has 350,000 to 450,000 distinct CDR3 sequences, about 15% appearing once. The germline CDR1 and CDR2 sequences are SQVTM and ANQGSEA. V was clipped by 7 bases and J by 3 bases; unmatched bases: 4. This CDR3 is built from 13 residues. Sample time point: newly diagnosed GD, antithyroid drugs for less than 3 months. From RNA extracted from PBMCs, the TCR library was made. These same records also appear under a second study, on T cells in Graves' hyperthyroidism and ophthalmopathy.

V is TRBV29-1 and J is TRBJ2-3; TRBD2 agrees at 10 bases. The receptor comes from a woman between 40 and 50 years old with Graves disease. The sample here was peripheral blood mononuclear cells (PBMCs), taken at new diagnosis, from a patient treated with antithyroid drugs. The CDR3 loop reads CSAQGLATDTQYF. CDR3 nucleotides: TGCAGCGCCCAGGGACTAGCGACAGATACGCAGTATTTT.